This T cell receptor beta chain was identified during a study of response to subunit inactivated influenza vaccine listed by TCRdb under 2018. Turning to the overall study: Deep quantitative profiling of the T cell receptor repertoire was used in the study to follow responses to a trivalent subunit inactivated influenza vaccine.

This specimen's time point label, interpreted: 45 days after influenza vaccine administration. CDR1 SQVTM and CDR2 ANQGSEA are derived from the germline V gene. Spanning cysteine to phenylalanine, the CDR3 consists of 13 amino acids. Left in the record is the CDR3 DNA by itself, 39 bases read in frame from the first base. The trim is 4 bases for V and 5 bases for J, with a gap of 12 bases between the germline ends. This clonotype was detected ten times or more. No cognate antigen has been identified for it. Base-call qualities are not available, and no considerably larger clone is one nucleotide away. Overall study results and their limits: It was suggested by the authors that each seasonal influenza vaccination may recruit only a limited number of new T cells.

The library was built by means of RT-PCR. Sequencing was performed on an Illumina HiSeq 2500. TCRdb trimmed the raw reads at Q25, called clones with MiXCR and kept productive beta chains. A single entry per CDR3 protein holds the most common genes and DNA from its merged rows. This sample has some 480,000 distinct CDR3 sequences in its table, and approximately 9.9% of those were observed once. The ten largest clonotypes hold roughly 12% of the sample. The V and J genes are TRBV29-1 and TRBJ1-3; the D gene is perhaps TRBD1, from 6 matching bases. This receptor was obtained from a man aged 45-60 years who received an inactivated influenza vaccine. Donor details come from another sample of the same person, matched by shared clones. The sequenced sample was PBMCs from blood, obtained more than 35 days after vaccination. The encoded CDR3 is CSVAGHRRNTIYF. The DNA reads TGCAGCGTTGCGGGACACCGGCGAAACACCATATATTTT.